The clone carrying this TCR beta chain showed up just a few times. The data derive from a study of patients and donors after allogeneic stem cell transplantation. CDR3 length equals 15 residues. The ends lost 1 base at V and 5 bases at J; junction bases unmatched: 4. CDR1 is MNHEY and CDR2 is SMNVEV in the germline V gene (reference sequence). A single record per CDR3 protein comes from TCRdb applying MiXCR to the RT-PCR reads. The repertoire holds 190,000 or so distinct CDR3 sequences, with around two fifths as singletons. The sequence derives from a human donor who was either an allogeneic HSCT recipient or a stem cell or donor lymphocyte infusion donor (not recorded which). It is not recorded whose cells these are; they may come from a transplant donor. The sample consisted of blood, either unsorted or a sorted T cell fraction (not recorded which). The chain has TRBV27 and TRBJ1-2; the match to TRBD1 covers 10 bases. The CDR3 nucleotides are TGTGCCAGCAGTTTATTAGGGACAGGGGTTTATGGCTACACCTTC. Residues: CASSLLGTGVYGYTF.